These T cell receptor beta chains were read from a single sample in a study of CD8+ T cells in alopecia areata. Using immunoSEQ multiplex PCR, the repertoire was profiled, and TCRdb retains in-frame clones only, with some absent. The sample has 150,000 to 200,000 clones; 58% are singletons. The sequenced sample was CD4+ T cells sorted from blood, obtained at week 24, from a patient treated with tofacitinib. Every receptor here comes from a human donor with alopecia areata. The CDR3 runs from the conserved cysteine through the conserved F or W. A D gene is named only where the DNA matches it firmly. Expanded clones are given a class, and other clones once, few, many or no size at all.

v_call	d_call	clone_size	j_call	cdr3_aa	cdr3_nt
TRBV30	NA	few	TRBJ1-2	CAWSGQGNYGYTF	TGTGCCTGGAGTGGGCAGGGTAACTATGGCTACACCTTC
TRBV5-1	NA	NA	TRBJ2-1	CASSRDGSSYNEQFF	TGCGCCAGCAGCCGCGACGGAAGCTCCTACAATGAGCAGTTCTTC
TRBV27	NA	NA	TRBJ2-2	CASRNRQENTGELFF	TGTGCCAGCAGAAACCGACAGGAAAACACCGGGGAGCTGTTTTTT
TRBV27	NA	NA	TRBJ2-5	CASSPSFRGGAWRGETQYF	TGTGCCAGCAGCCCCAGTTTTCGTGGGGGCGCGTGGAGGGGGGAGACCCAGTACTTC
TRBV11-1	TRBD1	few	TRBJ2-7	CASSMDRASYEQYF	TGTGCCAGCAGCATGGACAGGGCGTCCTACGAGCAGTACTTC
TRBV30	TRBD1	NA	TRBJ2-7	CAWTTGQGSYEQYF	TGTGCCTGGACTACGGGACAGGGCTCCTACGAGCAGTACTTC
TRBV30	TRBD2	once	TRBJ2-5	CARGTSGQETQYF	TGTGCCAGAGGGACTAGCGGACAAGAGACCCAGTACTTC
TRBV9	NA	NA	TRBJ2-3	CASSVMGDTDTQYF	TGTGCCAGCAGCGTAATGGGGGACACAGATACGCAGTATTTT
TRBV5-1	NA	once	TRBJ1-1	CASRRDGVNTEAFF	TGCGCCAGCAGGAGGGACGGCGTGAACACTGAAGCTTTCTTT
TRBV10-3	NA	NA	TRBJ2-1	CAISDLGEQFF	TGTGCCATCAGTGACCTAGGTGAGCAGTTCTTC
TRBV9	TRBD2	NA	TRBJ2-5	CASSVGSSGGARETQYF	TGTGCCAGCAGCGTTGGTTCGAGCGGGGGGGCCCGGGAGACCCAGTACTTC
TRBV4-1	TRBD1	NA	TRBJ2-7	CASSLYWAGGLYEQYF	TGCGCCAGCAGCCTTTACTGGGCAGGGGGTCTCTACGAGCAGTACTTC
TRBV30	NA	few	TRBJ1-2	CAWSQPSGVGYGYTF	TGTGCCTGGAGTCAACCCTCCGGGGTAGGATATGGCTACACCTTC
TRBV7-3	TRBD2	few	TRBJ2-3	CASSPGLAGGTDTQYF	TGTGCCAGCAGCCCGGGACTAGCGGGGGGGACAGATACGCAGTATTTT
TRBV15	NA	NA	TRBJ1-5	CATSRENQPQHF	TGTGCCACCAGCAGAGAAAATCAGCCCCAGCATTTT
TRBV30	NA	NA	TRBJ2-7	CAWSLGTDSYEQYF	TGTGCCTGGAGTTTAGGGACGGATTCCTACGAGCAGTACTTC
TRBV29-1	NA	NA	TRBJ1-5	CSVTGSVDQPQHF	TGCAGCGTTACAGGGTCGGTGGATCAGCCCCAGCATTTT
TRBV7-2	NA	NA	TRBJ2-2	CASSFPLGGGIGELFF	TGTGCCAGCAGCTTCCCCTTGGGGGGAGGCATCGGGGAGCTGTTTTTT
TRBV30	TRBD1	NA	TRBJ2-5	CAWGAGGYQETQYF	TGTGCCTGGGGAGCAGGGGGATACCAAGAGACCCAGTACTTC
TRBV4-3	NA	NA	TRBJ2-7	CASSQDSRSGRTVYEQYF	TGCGCCAGCAGCCAAGATTCCAGAAGCGGGCGTACGGTTTACGAGCAGTACTTC
TRBV5-6	TRBD2	NA	TRBJ2-3	CASSLARGGRGTDTQYF	TGTGCCAGCAGCTTGGCCCGGGGCGGGAGGGGCACAGATACGCAGTATTTT
TRBV7-9	NA	NA	TRBJ1-2	CASSSPPGTEYGYTF	TGTGCCAGCAGCTCGCCACCTGGGACCGAATATGGCTACACCTTC
TRBV5-6	TRBD2	NA	TRBJ2-1	CASSPLAGGPLGDEQFF	TGTGCCAGCAGCCCCTTAGCGGGGGGGCCTCTGGGTGATGAGCAGTTCTTC